These 14 T cell receptor beta chains were all obtained from the same sample, sequenced in a study of blood T cell repertoires in COVID-19. Assay: immunoSEQ multiplex PCR; the TCRdb copy retains only in-frame clones and omits some. This sample has around 70,000 clones, with roughly 90% found just once. The sequencing sample was made of peripheral blood. These receptors were collected from a man in his fifties or sixties with acute or convalescent COVID-19.

The V and J genes are TRBV19 and TRBJ2-5; no clear D. The CDR3 loop spans 12 amino acids. The germline V gene encodes CDR1 LNHDA and CDR2 SQIVND (reference sequence). V was pared by 4 bases and J by 6 bases, with 9 bases between. The CDR3 loop is CASSTGRKTQYF. The CDR3, as DNA: TGTGCCAGTAGTACTGGGCGTAAGACCCAGTACTTC.

The V and J genes are TRBV19 and TRBJ1-1; D gene uncertain. Germline V lookup: CDR1 LNHDA, CDR2 SQIVND (reference sequence). Trimming removed 8 bases from V and 0 bases from J, with 7 bases in between. The CDR3 has 12 residues. The CDR3 DNA reads TGTGCCAGTTCCGCGCTGAACACTGAAGCTTTCTTT. This codes for CASSALNTEAFF.

DNA for the CDR3: TGTGCCTGGTCGGAGGGAGACTATGGCTACACCTTC. Translation gives CAWSEGDYGYTF. The J gene is TRBJ1-2, the V gene TRBV30, with D unclear. Germline-derived CDR1 and CDR2 are GTSNPN and SVGIG (reference sequence). The CDR3 extends over 12 amino acids. The germline V and J ends were trimmed by 5 bases and 3 bases, with 10 bases remaining between them.

This clone was counted a single time. The chain recombines TRBV6-5 with TRBJ2-2; D is ambiguous. The CDR3 loop spans 14 amino acids. Trimming removed 2 bases at V and 4 bases at J, with 8 bases between. Per the germline V gene, CDR1 is MNHEY and CDR2 is SVGAGI. CDR3 bases: TGTGCCAGCAGTTACGCTCAGGTCACCGGGGAGCTGTTTTTT. Translating gives CASSYAQVTGELFF.

The chain links TRBV10-3 to TRBJ2-3; 12 bases map to TRBD2. CDR3 length: 16 residues. Germline assignment: CDR1 ENHRY and CDR2 SYGVKD. The ends lost 0 bases at V and 5 bases at J; junction bases unmatched: 3. The CDR3 is CAISESTSGGLDTQYF. The CDR3 coding sequence is TGTGCCATCAGTGAGTCGACTAGCGGGGGCCTAGATACGCAGTATTTT.

This chain links TRBV7-3 with TRBJ2-2, with 7 bases lining up with TRBD1. Trimming at V came to 5 bases and at J to 7 bases, leaving 7 bases not matched to a gene. Per the germline V gene, CDR1 is SGHTA and CDR2 is FQGTGA. This CDR3 region has 14 residues. The CDR3 nucleotides are TGTGCCAGCAGCCCACAGGGGTTGAGCGGGGAGCTGTTTTTT. It is translated as CASSPQGLSGELFF.

This sequence joins TRBV14 and TRBJ2-6; perhaps TRBD1 as D (5 bases). CDR3 length: 18 amino acids. The V end was cut by 0 bases, the J end by 3 bases, with 15 bases between. Germline CDR1 reads SGHDN; CDR2 reads FVKESK. CDR3 region: CASSQERSGPNGANVLTF. The CDR3 coding sequence is TGTGCCAGCAGCCAAGAAAGGTCAGGGCCGAATGGGGCCAACGTCCTGACTTTC.

This clone was seen once. The gene calls are TRBV3-1 (or the pseudogene TRBV3-2) and TRBJ2-2; D unclear. CDR3 length equals 12 residues. Germline CDR1 is LGHDT and CDR2 is YNNKEL (reference sequence). The V gene lost 3 bases and the J gene lost 6 bases, with 5 bases spanning the gap. The chain's CDR3 is CASSHEPGELFF. The DNA of the CDR3 is TGTGCCAGCAGCCACGAGCCCGGGGAGCTGTTTTTT.

The rearrangement joins TRBV9 to TRBJ2-6; TRBD1 matches at 8 bases. With V trimmed by 0 bases and J by 2 bases, 4 bases remained unmatched. Germline V gene sequence: CDR1 SGDLS, CDR2 YYNGEE. The CDR3 spans 17 residues. The CDR3 sequence: CASSVAAGGAGANVLTF. CDR3 bases: TGTGCCAGCAGCGTAGCCGCAGGGGGCGCTGGGGCCAACGTCCTGACTTTC. The full variable domain, its missing parts supplied by reference TRBV9 and TRBJ2-6, is DSGVTQTPKHLITATGQRVTLRCSPRSGDLSVYWYQQSLDQGLQFLIQYYNGEERAKGNILERFSAQQFPDLHSELNLSSLELGDSALYFCASSVAAGGAGANVLTFGAGSRLTVL.

The CDR3, as DNA: TGTGCCAGCAGTTACGGTAGCGGGAGCTCCTACAATGAGCAGTTCTTC. Residues: CASSYGSGSSYNEQFF. The J gene is TRBJ2-1, the V gene TRBV6-5; 9 nucleotides align to TRBD2. CDR3 length: 16 amino acids. With 2 bases clipped from V and 0 bases from J, the junction kept 2 bases outside the gene matches. The germline V gene has CDR1 MNHEY and CDR2 SVGAGI.

V gene TRBV5-5 combines with J gene TRBJ2-7; 9 bases fit TRBD2. The CDR3 has 15 amino acids. CDR1 and CDR2 (germline): SGHKS, YYEKEE (reference sequence). J gave up 0 bases and V 4 bases, and 5 bases lay outside the gene matches. In nucleotides, the CDR3 is TGTGCCAGCAGCGAGGGACTAGCAGGCTCCTACGAGCAGTACTTC. This translates into CASSEGLAGSYEQYF.

This chain uses TRBV3-1 (or the pseudogene TRBV3-2) with TRBJ2-2; D is possibly TRBD1 (5 bases). The V gene lost 4 bases and the J gene lost 5 bases, with 14 bases spanning the gap. Germline CDR1 LGHDT, CDR2 YNNKEL (reference sequence). CDR3 size: 15 residues. The chain's CDR3 is CASSPGQGWTGELFF. In DNA form, the CDR3 reads TGTGCCAGCAGCCCCGGCCAGGGTTGGACCGGGGAGCTGTTTTTT.

The chain combines TRBV27 with TRBJ1-5; a weak D match, TRBD1 (5 bases). The CDR3 extends over 15 amino acids. Germline loops: CDR1 MNHEY, CDR2 SMNVEV (reference sequence). Trimming left V 7 bases short and J 2 bases short, with 15 bases between. The CDR3 loop reads CASKIGQGGNQPQHF. As DNA, the CDR3 is TGTGCCAGCAAAATAGGGCAGGGCGGCAATCAGCCCCAGCATTTT.

V is TRBV10-3 and J is TRBJ2-5; 8 nucleotides agree with TRBD1. J lost 4 bases, V lost 3 bases, and 4 bases had no gene match. This CDR3 is 14 amino acids long. Germline CDR1 is ENHRY and CDR2 is SYGVKD. For the CDR3, the DNA is TGTGCCATCAGTGACGGCAGGGGGCGAGAGACCCAGTACTTC. It translates to CAISDGRGRETQYF.